A selection of T cell receptor beta chains follows, all from one sample in a study of cytomegalovirus exposure and HLA in healthy donors. The protocol was immunoSEQ multiplex PCR, while the TCRdb copy is restricted to in-frame clones and leaves out a portion. The table includes some 150,000 clones, 79% detected once. Sequences were obtained from PBMCs. The receptors shown here come from a man in his fifties or sixties in good health and CMV-seropositive. CDR3s include the opening cysteine and the closing phenylalanine or tryptophan. A D gene is named only where the DNA matches it firmly. Only part of the rows carry a size: once, few, many, or a class if the clone is expanded.

size,V,J,D,CDR3,DNA
.,TRBV5-1,TRBJ2-7,TRBD2,CASSLRAGGPGEQYF,TGCGCCAGCAGCTTGCGCGCGGGAGGGCCAGGTGAGCAGTACTTC
.,TRBV6-5,TRBJ2-7,TRBD2,CASSYGSGAYEQYF,TGTGCCAGCAGTTATGGTAGCGGGGCTTACGAGCAGTACTTC
.,TRBV6-6,TRBJ1-4,TRBD1,CASRPGQGSEKLFF,TGTGCCAGCAGACCGGGACAGGGGAGTGAAAAACTGTTTTTT
.,TRBV25-1,TRBJ2-1,TRBD2,CASSARLAGVEQFF,TGTGCCAGCAGTGCTCGACTAGCGGGAGTTGAGCAGTTCTTC
.,TRBV5-1,TRBJ1-2,.,CASSRLEGRGESNYGYTF,TGCGCCAGCAGCCGTTTAGAGGGCAGGGGAGAATCTAACTATGGCTACACCTTC
.,TRBV28,TRBJ1-6,TRBD1,CASSLRTGYSPLHF,TGTGCCAGCAGTTTAAGGACAGGGTACTCACCCCTCCACTTT
.,TRBV7-9,TRBJ2-7,.,CASSLGGHFEQYF,TGTGCCAGCAGCTTAGGCGGGCACTTTGAGCAGTACTTC
once,TRBV6-5,TRBJ2-5,TRBD1,CASIRTTQGAETQYF,TGTGCCAGCATTCGGACAACCCAGGGGGCCGAGACCCAGTACTTC
.,TRBV28,TRBJ2-2,.,CASSFAASVYGELFF,TGTGCCAGCAGTTTTGCGGCGTCAGTTTACGGGGAGCTGTTTTTT
.,TRBV6-1,TRBJ2-5,TRBD2,CASSESASGQETQYF,TGTGCCAGCAGTGAGTCGGCTAGCGGCCAAGAGACCCAGTACTTC
.,TRBV9,TRBJ2-1,TRBD2,CASSRTSGYYNEQFF,TGTGCCAGCAGCAGGACTAGCGGGTACTACAATGAGCAGTTCTTC
once,TRBV5-1,TRBJ2-1,.,CASSKADSSYNEQFF,TGCGCCAGCAGCAAAGCGGATAGCTCCTACAATGAGCAGTTCTTC
.,TRBV6-6,TRBJ2-5,TRBD1,CASREGGSETQYF,TGTGCCAGCAGGGAAGGGGGCTCAGAGACCCAGTACTTC
.,TRBV2,TRBJ2-7,TRBD1,CASSARTGGSYEQYF,TGTGCCAGCAGTGCTCGGACAGGGGGTTCCTACGAGCAGTACTTC
.,TRBV28,TRBJ1-5,.,CASSFSRGRGNQPQHF,TGTGCCAGCAGTTTTTCCAGGGGAAGGGGCAATCAGCCCCAGCATTTT
.,TRBV11-2,TRBJ2-7,TRBD2,CASTGLAGMSSYEQYF,TGTGCCAGCACGGGACTAGCGGGGATGAGCTCCTACGAGCAGTACTTC
once,TRBV6-5,TRBJ2-1,.,CASRLDYKAYNEQFF,TGTGCCAGCAGACTCGACTACAAGGCGTACAATGAGCAGTTCTTC
.,TRBV9,TRBJ2-7,TRBD1,CASSRQGLEQYF,TGTGCCAGCAGTAGACAGGGGCTCGAGCAGTACTTC
.,TRBV4-2,TRBJ1-2,.,CASSQALGPQGGYTF,TGTGCCAGCAGCCAGGCATTAGGGCCCCAGGGGGGCTACACCTTC
few,TRBV11-2,TRBJ2-1,.,CASSFSPVEQFF,TGTGCCAGCAGCTTCTCCCCGGTCGAGCAGTTCTTC
.,TRBV27,TRBJ2-1,TRBD1,CASSFHPGFTGATYNEQFF,TGTGCCAGCAGTTTTCACCCGGGGTTTACAGGGGCAACCTACAATGAGCAGTTCTTC
.,TRBV6-5,TRBJ2-7,.,CASSQSGGPGEQYF,TGTGCCAGCAGCCAGAGTGGGGGCCCTGGCGAGCAGTACTTC
few,TRBV5-6,TRBJ2-7,.,CASSFSASEEQYF,TGTGCCAGCAGCTTCTCCGCCTCGGAGGAGCAGTACTTC
.,TRBV7-2,TRBJ1-1,.,CASSLQMNTEAFF,TGTGCCAGCAGCCTGCAGATGAACACTGAAGCTTTCTTT